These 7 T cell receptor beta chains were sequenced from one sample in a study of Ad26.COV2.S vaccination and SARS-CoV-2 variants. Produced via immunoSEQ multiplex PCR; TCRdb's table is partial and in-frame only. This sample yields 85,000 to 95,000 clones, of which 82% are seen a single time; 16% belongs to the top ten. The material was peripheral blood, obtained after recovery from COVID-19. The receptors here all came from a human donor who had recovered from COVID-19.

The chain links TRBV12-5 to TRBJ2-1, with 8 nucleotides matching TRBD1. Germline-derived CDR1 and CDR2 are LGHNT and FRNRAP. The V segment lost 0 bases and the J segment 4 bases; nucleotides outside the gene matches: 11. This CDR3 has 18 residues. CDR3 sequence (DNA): TGTGCTAGTGGTTTGGTACCTACCCAGGACAGGGTTTACAATGAGCAGTTCTTC. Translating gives CASGLVPTQDRVYNEQFF.

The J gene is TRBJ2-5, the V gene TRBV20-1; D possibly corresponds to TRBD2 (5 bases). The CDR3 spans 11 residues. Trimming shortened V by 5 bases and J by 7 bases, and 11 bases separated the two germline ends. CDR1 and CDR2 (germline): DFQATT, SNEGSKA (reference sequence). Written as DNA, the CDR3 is TGCAGTGCTTGGACTGGCGGGACCCAGTACTTC. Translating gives CSAWTGGTQYF.

The CDR3 DNA is TGTGCCAGCAGTTTCAATACCGGGACAGCTACCTACGAGCAGTACTTC. This sequence encodes CASSFNTGTATYEQYF. V is TRBV6-5 and J is TRBJ2-7; 7 bases map to TRBD1. CDR1 is MNHEY, CDR2 SVGAGI, per germline. The CDR3 has 16 amino acids. Unmatched junction bases numbered 11, after V lost 4 bases and J lost 2 bases.

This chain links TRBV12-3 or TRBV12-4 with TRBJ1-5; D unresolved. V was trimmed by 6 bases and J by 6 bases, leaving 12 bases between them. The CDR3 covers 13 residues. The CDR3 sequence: CASRITPGQPQHF. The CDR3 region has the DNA TGTGCCAGCAGAATCACCCCAGGTCAGCCCCAGCATTTT.

CDR3: CASSQVAGKNRELARDGELFF. CDR3 coding DNA: TGTGCCAGCAGCCAAGTTGCCGGGAAGAACAGGGAGCTAGCTAGGGACGGGGAGCTGTTTTTT. The V call is TRBV3-1 (or the pseudogene TRBV3-2), the J call TRBJ2-2; a possible D gene is TRBD1 (6 bases). V was clipped by 1 base and J by 7 bases, with 31 bases between them. Germline V gene sequence: CDR1 LGHDT, CDR2 YNNKEL (reference sequence). The CDR3 extends over 21 amino acids.

The CDR3 bases are TGTGCCAGCAGCAACAGGACAGGGCGCTACACCTTC. As protein: CASSNRTGRYTF. The chain is built from TRBV11-2 and TRBJ1-2, with 8 positions matching TRBD1. CDR1 SGHAT and CDR2 FQNNGV come from the germline V gene. With V trimmed by 5 bases and J by 9 bases, 5 bases remained unmatched. This CDR3 is 12 amino acids long. Variable domain in full (rest from reference TRBV11-2 and TRBJ1-2): EAGVAQSPRYKIIEKRQSVAFWCNPISGHATLYWYQQILGQGPKLLIQFQNNGVVDDSQLPKDRFSAERLKGVDSTLKIQPAKLEDSAVYLCASSNRTGRYTFGSGTRLTVV.

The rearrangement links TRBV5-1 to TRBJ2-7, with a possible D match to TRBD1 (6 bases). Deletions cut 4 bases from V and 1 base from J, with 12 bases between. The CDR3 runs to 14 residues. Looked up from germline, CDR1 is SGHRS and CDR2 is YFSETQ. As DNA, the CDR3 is TGCGCCAGCAGCCGGGACATCGGATCCTACGAGCAGTACTTC. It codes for CASSRDIGSYEQYF.